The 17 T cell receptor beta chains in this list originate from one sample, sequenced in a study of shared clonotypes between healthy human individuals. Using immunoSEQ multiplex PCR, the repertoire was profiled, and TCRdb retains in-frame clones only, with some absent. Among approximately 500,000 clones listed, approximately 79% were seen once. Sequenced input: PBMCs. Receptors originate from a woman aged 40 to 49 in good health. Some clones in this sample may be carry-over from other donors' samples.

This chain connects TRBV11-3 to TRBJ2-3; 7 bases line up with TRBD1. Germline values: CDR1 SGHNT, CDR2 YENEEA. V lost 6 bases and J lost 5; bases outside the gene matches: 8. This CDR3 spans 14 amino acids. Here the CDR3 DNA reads TGTGCCAGCAGTCAAGGGACAGTAGGAGATACGCAGTATTTT. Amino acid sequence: CASSQGTVGDTQYF. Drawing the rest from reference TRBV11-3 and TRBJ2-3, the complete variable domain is EAGVVQSPRYKIIEKKQPVAFWCNPISGHNTLYWYLQNLGQGPELLIRYENEEAVDDSQLPKDRFSAERLKGVDSTLKIQPAELGDSAVYLCASSQGTVGDTQYFGPGTRLTVL.

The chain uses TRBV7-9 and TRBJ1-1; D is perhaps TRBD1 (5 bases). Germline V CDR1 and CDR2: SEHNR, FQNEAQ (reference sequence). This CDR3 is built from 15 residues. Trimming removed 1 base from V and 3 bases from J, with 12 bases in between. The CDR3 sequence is CASSLDGASYTEAFF. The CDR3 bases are TGTGCCAGCAGCTTAGACGGGGCTTCGTACACTGAAGCTTTCTTT. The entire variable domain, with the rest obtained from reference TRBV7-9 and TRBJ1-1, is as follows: DTGVSQNPRHKITKRGQNVTFRCDPISEHNRLYWYRQTLGQGPEFLTYFQNEAQLEKSRLLSDRFSAERPKGSFSTLEIQRTEQGDSAMYLCASSLDGASYTEAFFGQGTRLTVV.

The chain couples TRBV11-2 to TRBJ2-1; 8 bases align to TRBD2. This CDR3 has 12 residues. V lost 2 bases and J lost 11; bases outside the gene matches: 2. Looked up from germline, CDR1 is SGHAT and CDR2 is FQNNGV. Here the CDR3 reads CASSLQREQQFF. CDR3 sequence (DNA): TGTGCCAGCAGCTTACAGCGGGAGCAGCAGTTCTTC.

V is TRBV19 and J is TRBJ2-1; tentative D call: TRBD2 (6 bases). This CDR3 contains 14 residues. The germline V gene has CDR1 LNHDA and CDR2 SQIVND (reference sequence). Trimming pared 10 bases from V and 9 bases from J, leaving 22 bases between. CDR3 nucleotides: TGTGCCACCAACGGTGGACTAAGGTCCAGTGAGCAGTTCTTC. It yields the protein CATNGGLRSSEQFF.

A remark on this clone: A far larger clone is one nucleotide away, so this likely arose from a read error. The CDR3 region has the DNA TGTGCCAGCAGTTACCCTCACGGAGGTTTCTACAATGAGCAGTTCTTC. Protein: CASSYPHGGFYNEQFF. The chain couples TRBV28 to TRBJ2-1; D is perhaps TRBD2 (5 bases). The CDR3 spans 16 residues. V lost 4 bases and J 3 bases, leaving 16 bases between the germline ends. The V gene's germline CDR1 is MDHEN and CDR2 SYDVKM.

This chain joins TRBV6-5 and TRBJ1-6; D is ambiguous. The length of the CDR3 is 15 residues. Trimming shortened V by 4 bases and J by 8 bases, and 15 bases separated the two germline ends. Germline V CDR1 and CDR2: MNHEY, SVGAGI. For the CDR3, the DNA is TGTGCCAGCAGTTTACTTGTAGGGCCGGATTCACCCCTCCACTTT. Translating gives CASSLLVGPDSPLHF.

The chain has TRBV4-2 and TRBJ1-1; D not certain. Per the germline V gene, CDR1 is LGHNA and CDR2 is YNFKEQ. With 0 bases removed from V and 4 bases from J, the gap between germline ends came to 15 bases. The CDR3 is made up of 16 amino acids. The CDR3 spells CASSQEVSGYSTEAFF. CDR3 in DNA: TGTGCCAGCAGCCAAGAGGTCTCGGGGTATTCCACTGAAGCTTTCTTT.

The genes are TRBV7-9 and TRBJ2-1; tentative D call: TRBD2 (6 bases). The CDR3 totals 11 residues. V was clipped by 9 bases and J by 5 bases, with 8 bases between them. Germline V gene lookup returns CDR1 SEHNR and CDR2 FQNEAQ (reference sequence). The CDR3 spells CARGEDNEQFF. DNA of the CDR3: TGTGCCAGGGGGGAGGACAATGAGCAGTTCTTC.

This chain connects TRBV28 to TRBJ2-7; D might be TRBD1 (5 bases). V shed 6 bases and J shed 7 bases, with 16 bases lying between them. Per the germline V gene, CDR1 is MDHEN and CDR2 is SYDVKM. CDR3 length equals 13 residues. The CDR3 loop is CASRSGFSWEQYF. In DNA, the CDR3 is TGTGCCAGCAGGTCAGGGTTCTCCTGGGAGCAGTACTTC. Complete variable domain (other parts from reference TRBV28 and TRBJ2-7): DVKVTQSSRYLVKRTGEKVFLECVQDMDHENMFWYRQDPGLGLRLIYFSYDVKMKEKGDIPEGYSVSREKKERFSLILESASTNQTSMYLCASRSGFSWEQYFGPGTRLTVT.

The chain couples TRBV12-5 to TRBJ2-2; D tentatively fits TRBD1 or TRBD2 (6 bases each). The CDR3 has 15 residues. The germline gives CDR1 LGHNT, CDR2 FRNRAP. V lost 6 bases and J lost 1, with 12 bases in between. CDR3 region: CASGRGTMNTGELFF. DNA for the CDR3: TGTGCTAGTGGCCGCGGGACAATGAACACCGGGGAGCTGTTTTTT. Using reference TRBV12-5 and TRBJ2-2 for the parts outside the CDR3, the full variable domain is DARVTQTPRHKVTEMGQEVTMRCQPILGHNTVFWYRQTMMQGLELLAYFRNRAPLDDSGMPKDRFSAEMPDATLATLKIQPSEPRDSAVYFCASGRGTMNTGELFFGEGSRLTVL.

The CDR3 is CASSTARRARETQYF. The CDR3 DNA follows: TGTGCCAGCAGTACAGCTCGCAGGGCCCGAGAGACCCAGTACTTC. The V and J genes are TRBV7-8 and TRBJ2-5; perhaps TRBD1 as D (5 bases). The V and J ends lost 6 bases and 4 bases respectively, with 18 bases between them. CDR3 length: 15 residues. Germline V gene lookup returns CDR1 SGHVS and CDR2 FQNEAQ.

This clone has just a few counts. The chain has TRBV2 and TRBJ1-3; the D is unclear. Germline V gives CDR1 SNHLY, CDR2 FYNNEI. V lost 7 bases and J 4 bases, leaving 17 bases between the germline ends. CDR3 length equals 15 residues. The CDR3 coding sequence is TGTGCCAGCATTAGCACCCTAAGGAAAGGAAACACCATATATTTT. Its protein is CASISTLRKGNTIYF.

The CDR3 here is CASSPPRTSGNYNEQFF. The CDR3 bases are TGTGCCAGCTCACCACCACGGACTAGCGGTAACTACAATGAGCAGTTCTTC. V usage is TRBV18 and J usage is TRBJ2-1; TRBD2 aligns across 10 bases. This CDR3 is built from 17 residues. Germline-derived CDR1 and CDR2 are KGHSH and LQKENI. The trim removed 0 bases at V and 3 bases at J, leaving 5 bases unmatched.

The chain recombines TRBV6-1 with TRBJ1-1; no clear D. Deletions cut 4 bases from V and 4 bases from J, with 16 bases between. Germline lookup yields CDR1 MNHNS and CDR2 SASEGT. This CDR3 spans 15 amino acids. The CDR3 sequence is CASSALSGGSTEAFF. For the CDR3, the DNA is TGTGCCAGCAGTGCACTCTCGGGTGGAAGCACTGAAGCTTTCTTT.

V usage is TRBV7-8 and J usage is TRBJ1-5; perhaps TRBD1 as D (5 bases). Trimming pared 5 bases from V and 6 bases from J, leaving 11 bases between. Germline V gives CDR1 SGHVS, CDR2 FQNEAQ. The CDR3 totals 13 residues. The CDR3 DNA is TGTGCCAGCAGCGGACGGGGCGCTCAGCCCCAGCATTTT. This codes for CASSGRGAQPQHF.

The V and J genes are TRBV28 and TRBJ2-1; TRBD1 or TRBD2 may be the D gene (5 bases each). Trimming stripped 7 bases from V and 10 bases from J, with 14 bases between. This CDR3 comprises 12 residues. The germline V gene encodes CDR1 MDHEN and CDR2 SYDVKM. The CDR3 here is CASNLDWDEQFF. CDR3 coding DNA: TGTGCCAGCAACCTGGACTGGGACGAGCAGTTCTTC. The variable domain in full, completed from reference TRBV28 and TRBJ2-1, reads DVKVTQSSRYLVKRTGEKVFLECVQDMDHENMFWYRQDPGLGLRLIYFSYDVKMKEKGDIPEGYSVSREKKERFSLILESASTNQTSMYLCASNLDWDEQFFGPGTRLTVL.

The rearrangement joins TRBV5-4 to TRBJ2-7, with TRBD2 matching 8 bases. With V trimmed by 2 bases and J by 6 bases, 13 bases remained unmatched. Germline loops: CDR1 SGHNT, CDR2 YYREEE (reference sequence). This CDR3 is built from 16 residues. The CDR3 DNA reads TGTGCCAGCAGCTTTGGGCAGCGGGAGAAGAAAGGCGAGCAGTACTTC. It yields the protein CASSFGQREKKGEQYF.